This paragraph reports one T cell receptor beta chain. The target antigen is unknown. Germline assignment: CDR1 DFQATT and CDR2 SNEGSKA (reference sequence). This CDR3 spans 11 amino acids. With 8 bases removed from V and 4 bases from J, the gap between germline ends came to 11 bases. Primers included in the PCR were 60 Vbeta and 13 Jbeta primers. Libraries were prepared by immunoSEQ multiplex PCR; TCRdb keeps only in-frame clonotypes and omits some of them. The table lists 270,000 or so clones, about nine tenths of them singletons. The record originates from a study of cytomegalovirus exposure and HLA in healthy donors. Broader study findings: It was reportedly the case that the classifier diagnosed cytomegalovirus status with high specificity and sensitivity. The study recorded over 150 TCR beta chains that were cytomegalovirus-associated. Using a false discovery rate of 0.05, a later analysis showed that approximately 17,000 TCR beta sequences were associated with HLA alleles.

The sequenced material came from PBMCs. The sequence came from a girl aged 2 to 9 in good health and CMV-seronegative. V and J are TRBV20-1 and TRBJ1-1; maybe TRBD1 (5 bases). The CDR3 coding sequence is TGCAGTACCCCCAGGGCCACTGAAGCTTTCTTT. This translates into CSTPRATEAFF.